The 12 T cell receptor beta chains reported below all come from one sample, sequenced in a study of blood T cells in healthy people across ages. Primers used in a second PCR of roughly 6 to 11 cycles were a sample-barcoded 5' primer and a J-beta primer mix. One entry per CDR3 protein results from TCRdb running MiXCR on the 5' RACE reads. Among 850,000 to 1,000,000 distinct CDR3 sequences listed, about 51% were seen once. Sequenced material: blood. These receptors came from a woman aged 60 to 75 in good health.

V is TRBV25-1 and J is TRBJ2-6; 10 bases line up with TRBD2. V lost 3 bases and J lost 0; bases outside the gene matches: 23. The CDR3 spans 24 residues. Germline CDR1 is MGHDK and CDR2 is SYGVNS. CDR3 bases: TGTGCCAGCAGTGAGGGGGACCCGCCGGGACTAGCGCTATCTCTAGACTCTGGGGCCAACGTCCTGACTTTC. Translated, it gives CASSEGDPPGLALSLDSGANVLTF.

CDR3 bases: TGTGCCAGCAGCTTAGGGCCCCAGATAGGCTCCGATGGCTACACCTTC. It translates to CASSLGPQIGSDGYTF. The genes are TRBV7-6 and TRBJ1-2, with D hard to call. CDR3 length: 16 amino acids. V was trimmed by 1 base and J by 6 bases, leaving 18 bases between them. Germline V gene data show CDR1 as SGHVS and CDR2 as FNYEAQ.

The J gene is TRBJ2-5, the V gene TRBV29-1; 9 positions match TRBD1. J was trimmed by 6 bases and V by 4 bases; bases with no gene match: 6. The CDR3 contains 13 residues. Germline V gives CDR1 SQVTM, CDR2 ANQGSEA. The DNA for the CDR3 is TGCAGCGTTGGGACAGGGGTTCTGCAGACCCAGTACTTC. Its protein product is CSVGTGVLQTQYF. Using reference TRBV29-1 and TRBJ2-5 for the parts outside the CDR3, the full variable domain is SAVISQKPSRDICQRGTSLTIQCQVDSQVTMMFWYRQQPGQSLTLIATANQGSEATYESGFVIDKFPISRPNLTFSTLTVSNMSPEDSSIYLCSVGTGVLQTQYFGPGTRLLVL.

The sample holds a few counts of this clonotype. J is TRBJ2-7 and V is TRBV2; D gene unclear. V was pared by 2 bases and J by 4 bases, with 9 bases between. The CDR3 sequence is 13 residues long. Germline V gene data show CDR1 as SNHLY and CDR2 as FYNNEI. The CDR3 nucleotides read TGTGCCAGCAGTGAACGACGGCGGTACGAGCAGTACTTC. This translates into CASSERRRYEQYF. The full variable domain, with the rest looked up from reference TRBV2 and TRBJ2-7, is EPEVTQTPSHQVTQMGQEVILRCVPISNHLYFYWYRQILGQKVEFLVSFYNNEISEKSEIFDDQFSVERPDGSNFTLKIRSTKLEDSAMYFCASSERRRYEQYFGPGTRLTVT.

The V and J genes are TRBV28 and TRBJ2-7; 9 nucleotides agree with TRBD2. The CDR3 contains 16 residues. With 8 bases clipped from V and 7 bases from J, the junction kept 18 bases outside the gene matches. Germline V gene sequence: CDR1 MDHEN, CDR2 SYDVKM. DNA for the CDR3: TGTGCCAGCTCGGCGGGCGGCGGGAGGGCCCCTAATGAGCAGTACTTC. Protein sequence: CASSAGGGRAPNEQYF.

This clonotype was counted between two and nine times. The rearrangement links TRBV6-2 or TRBV6-3 to TRBJ2-3, with a possible D match to TRBD1 (8 bases). V was clipped by 7 bases and J by 5 bases, with 19 bases between them. Germline CDR1 and CDR2: MNHEY and SVGEGT. The CDR3 sequence is 15 residues long. CDR3 in amino acids: CASNENRGGRDTQYF. CDR3 nucleotides: TGTGCCAGCAACGAAAACAGGGGGGGAAGAGATACGCAGTATTTT.

This chain connects TRBV6-2 or TRBV6-3 to TRBJ2-7, with 8 bases lining up with TRBD1. Germline values: CDR1 MNHEY, CDR2 SVGEGT. Trimming at V came to 6 bases and at J to 0 bases, leaving 10 bases not matched to a gene. This CDR3 region has 16 residues. Here the CDR3 reads CASRPMTGVSSYEQYF. As DNA, the CDR3 is TGTGCCAGCAGACCTATGACAGGGGTCAGCTCCTACGAGCAGTACTTC.

This clonotype was found a few times. This chain links TRBV5-1 with TRBJ2-4, with a tentative D call TRBD1 (6 bases). The V end was cut by 4 bases, the J end by 3 bases, with 17 bases between. There are 16 residues in the CDR3. Looked up from germline, CDR1 is SGHRS and CDR2 is YFSETQ. The CDR3 protein is CASSLKLQGSKNIQYF. Written as DNA, the CDR3 is TGCGCCAGCAGCCTCAAATTACAGGGAAGCAAAAACATTCAGTACTTC.

This clonotype was seen a few times. In nucleotides, the CDR3 is TGCAGCGTTGGAGGGAACCTAGCGACCCTCCGGGATGAGCAGTTCTTC. Protein sequence: CSVGGNLATLRDEQFF. This sequence joins TRBV29-1 and TRBJ2-1; tentatively, D is TRBD2 (6 bases). From germline, CDR1 is SQVTM and CDR2 ANQGSEA. CDR3 length: 16 residues. The V and J ends lost 4 bases and 8 bases respectively, with 24 bases between them.

This clonotype appeared a few times. CDR3 sequence (DNA): TGTGCCAGCAGTTTAATTGTCCTAGCTCCTGTGGTCGAGCAGTACTTC. Its translation: CASSLIVLAPVVEQYF. This chain connects TRBV28 to TRBJ2-7; a possible D gene is TRBD2 (5 bases). Germline lookup yields CDR1 MDHEN and CDR2 SYDVKM. This CDR3 has 16 amino acids. The V and J ends lost 2 bases and 6 bases respectively, with 20 bases between them.

The gene calls are TRBV20-1 and TRBJ2-3, with 10 bases fitting TRBD2. There are 11 residues in the CDR3. V lost 5 bases to trimming and J lost 10 bases; unmatched junction nucleotides: 3. The V gene's germline CDR1 is DFQATT and CDR2 SNEGSKA (reference sequence). The CDR3 DNA sequence: TGCAGTGCTGGCCTAGCGGGAGCGCAGTATTTT. Translated, it gives CSAGLAGAQYF.

The chain joins TRBV7-9 to TRBJ2-1, with 7 nucleotides matching TRBD2. The CDR3 consists of 14 residues. The junction had 11 bases not matched to a gene; V was cut back by 7 bases and J by 8 bases. The germline CDR1 and CDR2 sequences are SEHNR and FQNEAQ (reference sequence). The CDR3 DNA is TGTGCCAGCATAGGACTAGTAAGGATCCATGAGCAGTTCTTC. This encodes CASIGLVRIHEQFF.